This T cell receptor (beta chain) originates from a study of cytomegalovirus exposure and HLA in healthy donors. Study-wide results and caveats: An observed cluster of highly shared sequence variants was recorded as a likely sequencing artifact.

The PCR employed 60 Vbeta primers together with 13 Jbeta primers. Data came from immunoSEQ multiplex PCR; TCRdb stores just in-frame clones and leaves some out. The profile shows under 150,000 clones, approximately 80% of them singletons. CDR1 ENHRY and CDR2 SYGVKD come from the germline V gene. The CDR3 loop spans 16 amino acids. V shed 4 bases and J shed 5 bases, with 20 bases lying between them. About this clone itself: Antigen unknown.

The sequence came from a boy aged 2 to 10 in good health and CMV-seronegative. V usage is TRBV10-3 and J usage is TRBJ2-5, with D perhaps TRBD2 (5 bases). The sequenced material came from PBMCs. The DNA for the CDR3 is TGTGCCATCAGTGTCCACCTGCCCAGCACTAGGGAGACCCAGTACTTC. Amino acids: CAISVHLPSTRETQYF.